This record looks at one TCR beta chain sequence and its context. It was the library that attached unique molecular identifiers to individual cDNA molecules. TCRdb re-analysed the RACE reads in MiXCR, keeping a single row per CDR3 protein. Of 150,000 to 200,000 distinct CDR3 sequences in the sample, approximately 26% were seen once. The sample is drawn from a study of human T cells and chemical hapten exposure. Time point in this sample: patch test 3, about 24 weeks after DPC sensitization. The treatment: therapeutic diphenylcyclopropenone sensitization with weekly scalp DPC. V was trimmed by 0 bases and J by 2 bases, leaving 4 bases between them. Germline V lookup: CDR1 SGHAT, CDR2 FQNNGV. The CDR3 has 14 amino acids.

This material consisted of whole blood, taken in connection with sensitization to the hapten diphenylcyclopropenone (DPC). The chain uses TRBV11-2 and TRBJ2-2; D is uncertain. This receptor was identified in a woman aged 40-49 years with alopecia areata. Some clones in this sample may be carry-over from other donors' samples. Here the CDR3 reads CASSLEINTGELFF. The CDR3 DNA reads TGTGCCAGCAGCTTAGAAATAAACACCGGGGAGCTGTTTTTT.